This T cell receptor beta chain was recovered during a study of cytomegalovirus exposure and HLA in healthy donors. Study-level points and caveats: Relative to the roughly 700-donor mean, N-insertions were reportedly fewer in an Asian-associated ancestry cluster in a later analysis. Researchers left out some V segments, among them TRBV6-2 and TRBV6-3, as indistinguishable.

This CDR3 is built from 12 residues. Germline V gives CDR1 MNHNS, CDR2 SASEGT. The germline V and J ends were trimmed by 4 bases and 4 bases, with 8 bases remaining between them. To note about this clone: Antigen: not known.

Donors sampled were nominally healthy, though unrecorded immune exposures were likely. The study ran its PCR with 60 Vbeta and 13 Jbeta primers. Profiling relied on immunoSEQ multiplex PCR, and the TCRdb table lists in-frame clones only, not all of them. The table shows about 160,000 clones, with roughly 80% occurring only once. Sequenced sample: PBMCs. The chain recombines TRBV6-1 with TRBJ2-7; D may be TRBD1 (6 bases). The sequence was obtained from a male donor in good health and CMV-seronegative. CDR3 coding DNA: TGTGCCAGCAGTGTCCAGGGGTACGAGCAGTACTTC. Protein sequence: CASSVQGYEQYF.